The 9 T cell receptor beta chains in this list originate from one sample, sequenced in a study of blood T cell repertoires in COVID-19. Libraries were prepared by immunoSEQ multiplex PCR; TCRdb keeps only in-frame clonotypes and omits some of them. This sample has over 150,000 clones, with 75% to 80% found just once. Input material: peripheral blood. The receptors were sampled from a woman in her 70s with acute or convalescent COVID-19.

The rearrangement uses TRBV10-3 and TRBJ2-3; unclear D gene. This CDR3 region has 14 residues. V was cut by 6 bases and J by 1 base, with 11 bases left in between. The V gene's germline CDR1 is ENHRY and CDR2 SYGVKD. CDR3 amino acids: CAISVTLRTDTQYF. CDR3 nucleotide sequence: TGTGCCATCAGCGTGACACTGCGCACAGATACGCAGTATTTT.

V and J are TRBV9 and TRBJ2-1, with 9 bases matching TRBD2. The germline CDR1 and CDR2 sequences are SGDLS and YYNGEE. The CDR3 runs to 14 residues. With V trimmed by 3 bases and J by 2 bases, 0 bases remained unmatched. CDR3 residues: CASSGGRAYNEQFF. CDR3 bases: TGTGCCAGCAGCGGCGGGAGGGCCTACAATGAGCAGTTCTTC. Full variable domain (rest looked up from reference TRBV9 and TRBJ2-1): DSGVTQTPKHLITATGQRVTLRCSPRSGDLSVYWYQQSLDQGLQFLIQYYNGEERAKGNILERFSAQQFPDLHSELNLSSLELGDSALYFCASSGGRAYNEQFFGPGTRLTVL.

This chain links TRBV7-9 with TRBJ1-3; D is undetermined. This CDR3 is 13 amino acids long. V shed 2 bases and J shed 4 bases, with 6 bases lying between them. CDR1 SEHNR and CDR2 FQNEAQ come from the germline V gene (reference sequence). The CDR3 region has the DNA TGTGCCAGCAGCTTAATACTAGGAAACACCATATATTTT. This translates into CASSLILGNTIYF.

By share, this clone counts as medium-sized (0.01 to 0.1%). The V gene is TRBV3-1 (or the pseudogene TRBV3-2), the J gene TRBJ1-3; 7 nucleotides agree with TRBD1. The V and J ends lost 3 bases and 0 bases, in that order; junction bases with no gene match: 11. Germline V gives CDR1 LGHDT, CDR2 YNNKEL (reference sequence). The CDR3 covers 18 residues. DNA for the CDR3: TGTGCCAGCAGCCACAAGATGGGACAGCGCAACTCTGGAAACACCATATATTTT. Protein sequence: CASSHKMGQRNSGNTIYF.

The chain has TRBV28 and TRBJ1-2, with D possibly matching TRBD1 (5 bases). In germline, CDR1 is MDHEN, CDR2 SYDVKM. This CDR3 spans 16 amino acids. Trimming took off 2 bases at V and 2 bases at J, with 15 bases between the two ends. The CDR3 sequence: CASSLQPSSGNYGYTF. The CDR3 coding sequence is TGTGCCAGCAGTTTACAGCCCTCGTCAGGGAACTATGGCTACACCTTC.

The chain has TRBV5-6 and TRBJ2-1, with 9 bases that match TRBD1. The germline CDR1 and CDR2 sequences are SGHDT and YYEEEE. V shed 0 bases and J 7 bases; nucleotides not matched to a gene: 5. This CDR3 is 15 amino acids long. Here the CDR3 DNA reads TGTGCCAGCAGCTTGGGGACAGGGGTCAGAAATGAGCAGTTCTTC. This encodes CASSLGTGVRNEQFF.

This rearrangement joins TRBV9 to TRBJ1-1; D perhaps matches TRBD1 (5 bases). CDR3 length: 15 amino acids. The germline V gene encodes CDR1 SGDLS and CDR2 YYNGEE. Trimming took off 0 bases at V and 4 bases at J, with 13 bases between the two ends. This CDR3 reads CASSVAPGGTTEAFF. The DNA for the CDR3 is TGTGCCAGCAGCGTAGCTCCGGGGGGGACCACTGAAGCTTTCTTT.

Notes on this clone: At one end the junction does not follow the germline gene, possibly because of a read error. The rearrangement links TRBV19 to TRBJ2-1; 7 bases agree with TRBD2. The CDR3 covers 14 residues. From germline, CDR1 is LNHDA and CDR2 SQIVND (reference sequence). The CDR3 coding sequence is TGTGCCAGCAGTATCGTTGGGGGGGTCGATGAGCAGTTCTTC. Its protein product is CASSIVGGVDEQFF.

The chain links TRBV7-2 to TRBJ2-7, with 10 nucleotides matching TRBD1. V shed 8 bases and J 7 bases; nucleotides not matched to a gene: 23. CDR1 and CDR2 (germline): SGHTA, FQGNSA. The CDR3 is made up of 18 amino acids. DNA for the CDR3: TGTGCCAGCGAGAGAGGGACAGGGGTTTCCCTATGGTCGAGGGAGCAGTACTTC. Its translation is CASERGTGVSLWSREQYF.